This entry is about one TCR beta chain. Its specificity is not known. This specimen comes from a study of radiotherapy plus CTLA-4 blockade in lung cancer. Study-wide background: Among enrolled patients, over 15% responded and 31% achieved disease control. Findings and limits, study-wide: Blood-borne expansion of tumor-derived TCR clones followed radiotherapy plus ipilimumab. Interferon-beta, together with early blood T cell clone dynamics, reportedly best predicted response.

Sequenced by immunoSEQ multiplex PCR; TCRdb stores in-frame clones only, minus some. The data show about 55,000 clones, approximately 80% seen once. Chemo-refractory metastatic non-small-cell lung cancer patients underwent focal radiation alongside CTLA-4 blockade with ipilimumab. The sequencing here drew on peripheral blood, taken from a patient treated with radiotherapy plus ipilimumab. This sequence originates from a human donor with non-small cell lung cancer whose response to radiotherapy plus ipilimumab could not be evaluated.

Here the CDR3 DNA reads TGCGCCAGCAGCCAAGAGTGGGGGGGCAATAATTCACCCCTCCACTTT. Translating gives CASSQEWGGNNSPLHF. This chain uses TRBV4-1 with TRBJ1-6; perhaps TRBD1 as D (6 bases). The V end was cut by 0 bases, the J end by 5 bases, with 11 bases between. Germline CDR1 reads MGHRA; CDR2 reads YSYEKL. This CDR3 spans 16 amino acids.